This T cell receptor (beta chain) was identified during a study of blood T cell repertoires in COVID-19 (dated by TCRdb to 2018 to 2021). Background on the whole study: Samples covering the acute and convalescent phases of COVID-19 were provided by collaborators in the United States, Italy and Spain. A de-identified subject ID, COVID-19 status, age in years and sex were almost always included in the sample metadata. The repertoires were made available in a free public database intended to serve as a resource for research on the immune response to SARS-CoV-2. The dataset comprised deeply sampled blood TCRbeta repertoires from subjects exposed to, actively infected with, or recovered from COVID-19. Samples were obtained from the ongoing ImmuneRACE study (first 160 participants) and from 1,000 to 1,500 subjects provided by 6 global collaborators. The material from the prospective study consisted of cDNA or gDNA derived from T cells, B-cell-depleted T cells, or PBMCs. HLA class I and class II types, where available, came from metadata supplied by the sample provider rather than from assay-based typing. Overall study outcomes, separate from this receptor: The amount of clinical and demographic metadata varied by source and participant and was provided uncurated.

Notes on this clone: It lacks a known antigen. Base quality data are lacking; no much larger clone is found one base away.

V drops 1 base and J drops 1 base, leaving 10 bases in between. The germline V gene encodes CDR1 SGHVS and CDR2 FNYEAQ. The CDR3 runs 15 amino acids, cysteine and phenylalanine included. Only CDR3 DNA remains: 45 bases, in frame from the first base. TCRbeta CDR3 regions were amplified from genomic DNA using the immunoSEQ Assay, a bias-controlled multiplex PCR. As for the authors' bioinformatics: Within the assay, amplification of reference gene primers was used to estimate how many nucleated cells each sample contained. To quantify the absolute abundance of each unique TCRbeta CDR3 rearrangement, sequence reads were collapsed and filtered. For each sample, productive Simpson clonality was calculated by taking the square root of Simpson's diversity index across productive rearrangements. Entries here come from immuneACCESS through TCRdb and include only in-frame sequences with V and J called. Some clones fail to appear in such tables; in the studies checked, an unresolved V gene covers under half of the shortfall, and the cause of the remainder is unknown. The V and J calls and the clone size are those of that table, but D and trimming were determined from the DNA. Here the sample has a few hundred thousand clones; roughly four fifths occur a single time. Around 8.8% of the sample comes from the top ten.

Enrolling through a virtual design, the prospective study's participants ranged in age from roughly 18 to 100 years and lived across 24 United States geographic areas. In the prospective study, cohorts were assigned on the basis of participant-reported clinical history obtained from a screening survey and a study questionnaire. Recovered participants in ImmuneRACE Cohort 3 were defined by two consecutive negative NP/OP PCR tests, clearance by a healthcare professional, or resolution of symptoms. In the prospective study, whole blood, serum and a nasopharyngeal or oropharyngeal swab were collected from each participant by mobile phlebotomists. Prospective study participants could optionally give additional blood draws and questionnaires over an approximately two-month period. Blood samples from the prospective study were shipped frozen or at room temperature prior to DNA extraction.

This sequence originates from a middle-aged man who had recovered from COVID-19. The rearrangement combines TRBV7-6 with TRBJ1-1, with TRBD1 as a weak D call on 6 bases. Sequencing used PBMCs or T cells enriched from blood (not recorded which). The CDR3 is CASSLVGGSNTEAFF. The nucleotide sequence reads TGTGCCAGCAGCTTAGTAGGGGGATCGAACACTGAAGCTTTCTTT. The variable domain in full, with residues beyond the CDR3 obtained from the reference TRBV7-6 and TRBJ1-1 genes, is GAGVSQSPRYKVTKRGQDVALRCDPISGHVSLYWYRQALGQGPEFLTYFNYEAQQDKSGLPNDRFSAERPEGSISTLTIQRTEQRDSAMYRCASSLVGGSNTEAFFGQGTRLTVV.